This T cell receptor (beta chain) came from a study of cytomegalovirus exposure and HLA in healthy donors. Assay used: immunoSEQ multiplex PCR; TCRdb lists only in-frame clones, some missing. The sample consists of hundreds of thousands of clones, just over 85% of them appearing once. The length of the CDR3 is 14 residues. V gave up 8 bases and J gave up 0 bases, with 10 bases separating them. Germline values: CDR1 LNHDA, CDR2 SQIVND (reference sequence). The clonotype was recovered from a woman younger than 30 in good health and CMV-seronegative. The chain employs TRBV19 and TRBJ1-4; no clear D. The specimen sequenced was PBMCs. This CDR3 is CASRLSATNEKLFF. The CDR3 DNA reads as TGTGCCAGTCGTTTATCTGCAACTAATGAAAAACTGTTTTTT.